Listed here are 2 T cell receptor beta chains from one sample, sequenced in a study of cytotoxic CD8 clonotypes in ibrutinib-treated CLL. Produced via immunoSEQ multiplex PCR; TCRdb's table is partial and in-frame only. The repertoire holds some 150,000 clones, over 60% seen once, with about 13% in the top ten. The sequences come from PBMCs, collected after 12 months of ibrutinib treatment. The source of these receptors is a human donor with chronic lymphocytic leukemia.

The chain recombines TRBV9 with TRBJ2-7; TRBD1 is a possible D gene (5 bases). Trimming took 0 bases from V and 2 from J, leaving 12 bases between them. Germline V gives CDR1 SGDLS, CDR2 YYNGEE. The CDR3 has 15 amino acids. This CDR3 is CASSVGSGNPYEQYF. The CDR3 coding sequence is TGTGCCAGCAGCGTAGGGTCAGGGAATCCCTACGAGCAGTACTTC.

This clone was counted a single time. The chain couples TRBV7-2 to TRBJ2-7; 7 positions agree with TRBD1. This CDR3 is 14 amino acids long. The V gene end was trimmed by 1 base and the J gene end by 5 bases; junction bases not matched to a gene: 5. The germline gives CDR1 SGHTA, CDR2 FQGNSA. CDR3 in DNA: TGTGCCAGCAGCTTAGGACAGGGTTTCAACGAGCAGTACTTC. Translating gives CASSLGQGFNEQYF.